This T cell receptor (beta chain) was retrieved from a study of T cell responses to AZD1222 COVID-19 vaccine. Only in-frame clones appear in the TCRdb table, and some are missing; sequencing was by immunoSEQ multiplex PCR. The sample records 170,000 or so clones, 90% being singletons. With V trimmed by 3 bases and J by 7 bases, 7 bases remained unmatched. The germline CDR1 and CDR2 sequences are SGHNT and YYREEE (reference sequence). This CDR3 is 16 amino acids long. This clonotype was sampled from an adult in good health. The material was peripheral blood, obtained on day 0 of AZD1222 vaccination. The chain employs TRBV5-4 and TRBJ1-6; 10 bases are a match to TRBD1. CDR3 DNA sequence: TGTGCCAGCAGCTCGCGGTTGGGACAGGGGAATTCACCCCTCCACTTT. Its protein product is CASSSRLGQGNSPLHF.